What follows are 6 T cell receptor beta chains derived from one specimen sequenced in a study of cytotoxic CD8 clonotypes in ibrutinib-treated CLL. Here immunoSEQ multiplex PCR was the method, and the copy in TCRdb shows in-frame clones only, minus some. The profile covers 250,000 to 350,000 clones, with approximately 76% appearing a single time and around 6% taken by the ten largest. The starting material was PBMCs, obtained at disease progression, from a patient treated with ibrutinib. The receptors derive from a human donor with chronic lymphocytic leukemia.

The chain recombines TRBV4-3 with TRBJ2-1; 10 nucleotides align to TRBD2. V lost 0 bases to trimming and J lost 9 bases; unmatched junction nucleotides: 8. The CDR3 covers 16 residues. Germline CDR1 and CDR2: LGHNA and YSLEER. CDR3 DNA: TGCGCCAGCAGCCAAGAGCTAGCGGGAGTTGGTAGTGAGCAGTTCTTC. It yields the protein CASSQELAGVGSEQFF.

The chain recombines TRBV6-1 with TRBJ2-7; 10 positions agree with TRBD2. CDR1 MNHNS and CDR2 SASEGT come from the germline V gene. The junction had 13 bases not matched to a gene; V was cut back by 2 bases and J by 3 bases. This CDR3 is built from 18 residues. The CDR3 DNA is TGTGCCAGCAGTGAAACGGCTAGCGGGGGACTTCTGGTCTACGAGCAGTACTTC. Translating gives CASSETASGGLLVYEQYF.

This chain's CDR3 is CASSYSMGTSYNEQFF. CDR3 DNA sequence: TGTGCCAGCAGTTACTCGATGGGGACTAGCTACAATGAGCAGTTCTTC. The chain uses TRBV6-5 and TRBJ2-1, with 8 nucleotides matching TRBD2. CDR3 length equals 16 residues. CDR1 is MNHEY, CDR2 SVGAGI, per germline. Trimming removed 0 bases from V and 3 bases from J; junction bases left unmatched: 4.

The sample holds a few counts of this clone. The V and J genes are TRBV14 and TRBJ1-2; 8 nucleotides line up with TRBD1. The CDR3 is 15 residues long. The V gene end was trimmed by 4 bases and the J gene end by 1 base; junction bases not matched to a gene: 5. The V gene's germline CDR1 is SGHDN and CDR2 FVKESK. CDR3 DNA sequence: TGTGCCAGCAGCCCCGGGACAGGATATAACTATGGCTACACCTTC. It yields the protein CASSPGTGYNYGYTF.

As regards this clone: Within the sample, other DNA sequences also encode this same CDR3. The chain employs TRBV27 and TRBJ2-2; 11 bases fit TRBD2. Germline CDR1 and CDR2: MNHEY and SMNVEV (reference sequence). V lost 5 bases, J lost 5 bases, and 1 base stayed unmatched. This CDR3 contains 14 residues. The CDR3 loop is CASSRLAGTGELFF. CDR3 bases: TGTGCCAGCAGTCGACTAGCGGGAACCGGGGAGCTGTTTTTT.

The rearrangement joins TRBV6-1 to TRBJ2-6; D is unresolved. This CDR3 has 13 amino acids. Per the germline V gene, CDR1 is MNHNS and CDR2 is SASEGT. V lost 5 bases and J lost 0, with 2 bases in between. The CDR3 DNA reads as TGTGCCAGCAGTTACTCTGGGGCCAACGTCCTGACTTTC. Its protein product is CASSYSGANVLTF.